The text below deals with one T cell receptor (beta chain). CDR1 is MDHEN and CDR2 is SYDVKM in the germline V gene. V gave up 7 bases and J gave up 5 bases, with 36 bases separating them. This CDR3 is 21 amino acids long. The data originate from a study of blood T cell repertoires in COVID-19. Study members were between about 18 and 89 years old and lived in about two dozen US regions. In the 2 weeks before study entry, exposed participants met a COVID-19 case, which was PCR-confirmed or clinician-diagnosed. The data were produced by immunoSEQ multiplex PCR, yet TCRdb's version contains in-frame clones alone and is incomplete. The sample yields hundreds of thousands of clones, roughly 80% seen once.

The chain has TRBV28 and TRBJ1-3; the D gene is possibly TRBD1 (6 bases). The sequenced sample consisted of PBMCs or T cells enriched from blood (not recorded which). This TCR derives from a man between 35 and 55 years old who had been exposed to COVID-19. The chain's CDR3 is CASKEQFILNLDSLERNTIYF. Here the CDR3 DNA reads TGTGCCAGCAAAGAGCAGTTTATTCTGAATTTGGACAGCTTGGAAAGAAACACCATATATTTT.